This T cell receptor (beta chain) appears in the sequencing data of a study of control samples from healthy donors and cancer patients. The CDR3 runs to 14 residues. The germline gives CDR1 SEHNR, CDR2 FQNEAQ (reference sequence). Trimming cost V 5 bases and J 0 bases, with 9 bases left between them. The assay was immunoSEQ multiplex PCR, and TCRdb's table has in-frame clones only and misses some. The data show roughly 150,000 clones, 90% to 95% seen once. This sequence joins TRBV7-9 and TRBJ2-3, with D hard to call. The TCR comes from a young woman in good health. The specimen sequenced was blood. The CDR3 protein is CASSPPGSTDTQYF. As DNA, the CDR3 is TGTGCCAGCAGCCCGCCGGGCAGCACAGATACGCAGTATTTT. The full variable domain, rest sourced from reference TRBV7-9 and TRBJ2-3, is DTGVSQNPRHKITKRGQNVTFRCDPISEHNRLYWYRQTLGQGPEFLTYFQNEAQLEKSRLLSDRFSAERPKGSFSTLEIQRTEQGDSAMYLCASSPPGSTDTQYFGPGTRLTVL.